A single TCR beta chain is shown here with its context. Authors' data handling: Amplification with reference gene primers provided the estimates of nucleated cell counts. Data came from immunoSEQ multiplex PCR; TCRdb stores just in-frame clones and leaves some out. V and J calls and clone size come straight from that table; D and trimming were deduced from the DNA. The table has about 200,000 clones, 80% seen once. This sample is drawn from a study of blood T cell repertoires in COVID-19. The wider study: COVID-19 samples from acute and convalescent phases originated in the United States, Italy and Spain.

V lost 5 bases to trimming and J lost 3 bases; unmatched junction nucleotides: 9. Germline V gives CDR1 SGHTA, CDR2 FQGNSA. CDR3 length equals 15 residues. The source of this sequence is a woman between 70 and 85 years old with acute or convalescent COVID-19. The chain joins TRBV7-2 to TRBJ2-7; 8 positions agree with TRBD2. The sequencing sample was made of peripheral blood. The CDR3 spells CASSLSGTAGYEQYF. DNA of the CDR3: TGTGCCAGCAGCCTTAGCGGGACCGCTGGCTACGAGCAGTACTTC.